The text below deals with one TCR beta chain. Distinct nucleotide sequences in the sample also encode this CDR3. Original processing methods: By means of reference gene primer amplification, nucleated cell counts were estimated. The assay was immunoSEQ multiplex PCR, and TCRdb's table has in-frame clones only and misses some. V, J and clone size reflect that table, while D and trimming were determined from the DNA. The top ten hold 1.5% to 2% of the sample, which has some 150,000 clones, 84% seen once. These data originate in a study of blood T cell repertoires in COVID-19. Donors were grouped by their self-reported clinical history. A COVID-19 case had been met by exposed participants during the 2 weeks before study entry. CDR1 SQVTM and CDR2 ANQGSEA come from the germline V gene. V gave up 1 base and J gave up 3 bases; unmatched junction bases: 4. The CDR3 loop spans 15 amino acids.

The sample was PBMCs or T cells enriched from blood (not recorded which). This rearrangement joins TRBV29-1 to TRBJ2-7, with TRBD2 matching 12 bases. This TCR came from a woman younger than 35 who had been exposed to COVID-19. In DNA form, the CDR3 reads TGCAGCGTTGAAGGAAGGACTAGCGGGGACTACGAGCAGTACTTC. It specifies CSVEGRTSGDYEQYF.